The 22 T cell receptor beta chains below all came from one sample that was sequenced in a study of T-cell reconstitution after alpha-beta-depleted transplantation in children. Unique molecular identifiers were built into the TCRbeta library. TCRdb redid the calling of the PCR reads with MiXCR, one entry per CDR3 protein. The table records under 450,000 distinct CDR3 sequences, less than 15% of them present only once. The material was PBMCs, obtained from the stem cell graft. All receptors derive from a human donor who donated a stem cell graft to a child with Fanconi anemia.

The chain uses TRBV5-1 and TRBJ2-5; D is ambiguous. There are 14 residues in the CDR3. Between the trimmed V and J ends, which lost 0 bases and 5 bases, there was a span of 11 bases. Per the germline V gene, CDR1 is SGHRS and CDR2 is YFSETQ. The CDR3 nucleotides are TGCGCCAGCAGCTTGGAGGCTTATTCGGAGACCCAGTACTTC. As protein: CASSLEAYSETQYF.

This clonotype was detected many times. The chain uses TRBV20-1 and TRBJ1-2; D remains unclear. The CDR3 runs 11 residues. Trimming took 3 bases from V and 3 from J, leaving 5 bases between them. Germline V CDR1 and CDR2: DFQATT, SNEGSKA (reference sequence). DNA for the CDR3: TGCAGTGCTAGTTGGGACTATGGCTACACCTTC. Translating gives CSASWDYGYTF.

The chain has TRBV12-3 or TRBV12-4 and TRBJ2-7; 7 bases match TRBD1. This CDR3 has 12 amino acids. Germline trimming cut 5 bases from V and 6 bases from J; bases unmatched to any gene: 4. CDR3 residues: CASSRQGLEQYF. Written as DNA, the CDR3 is TGTGCCAGCAGTCGACAGGGTCTCGAGCAGTACTTC.

This chain uses TRBV15 with TRBJ1-1; no clear D gene. Trimming took off 5 bases at V and 4 bases at J, with 11 bases between the two ends. Germline CDR1 reads LNHNV; CDR2 reads YYDKDF (reference sequence). This CDR3 is built from 13 residues. The CDR3, as DNA: TGTGCCACCAGCCTTGGGGTGGCCACTGAAGCTTTCTTT. Its translation: CATSLGVATEAFF.

The CDR3 is CASSSGSDNQPQHF. CDR3 nucleotides: TGTGCCAGCAGTTCGGGCAGCGACAATCAGCCCCAGCATTTT. The chain joins TRBV28 to TRBJ1-5, with D hard to call. Trimming cost V 4 bases and J 3 bases, with 10 bases left between them. CDR1 is MDHEN and CDR2 is SYDVKM in the germline V gene. The CDR3 sequence is 14 residues long.

A remark on this clonotype: An end of the junction differs from the germline gene, which may be a read error. The chain has TRBV7-9 and TRBJ2-1, with TRBD2 matching over 12 bases. CDR1 is SEHNR and CDR2 is FQNEAQ in the germline V gene (reference sequence). The CDR3 has 14 amino acids. The CDR3 DNA sequence: TGTGCCAGCAGCCTAGCGGGGGGGCAAAAAGAGCAGTTCTTC. It codes for CASSLAGGQKEQFF. Variable domain in full (rest from reference TRBV7-9 and TRBJ2-1): DTGVSQNPRHKITKRGQNVTFRCDPISEHNRLYWYRQTLGQGPEFLTYFQNEAQLEKSRLLSDRFSAERPKGSFSTLEIQRTEQGDSAMYLCASSLAGGQKEQFFGPGTRLTVL.

In DNA, the CDR3 is TGTGCCAGCAGTCCGACCCTGCGGGGGCGCCGGCCAGATACGCAGTATTTT. It yields the protein CASSPTLRGRRPDTQYF. The gene calls are TRBV28 and TRBJ2-3, with a possible D match to TRBD2 (7 bases). Germline-derived CDR1 and CDR2 are MDHEN and SYDVKM. The CDR3 contains 17 residues. V was trimmed by 5 bases and J by 4 bases, leaving 22 bases between them.

J is TRBJ1-4 and V is TRBV18, with a weak D call TRBD1 (5 bases). V was pared by 1 base and J by 4 bases, with 10 bases between. The CDR3 covers 15 residues. Germline CDR1 reads KGHSH; CDR2 reads LQKENI. Here the CDR3 DNA reads TGTGCCAGCTCACCACAGGGGCACAATAATGAAAAACTGTTTTTT. Its protein product is CASSPQGHNNEKLFF.

This sequence joins TRBV29-1 and TRBJ2-3; D remains ambiguous. V lost 8 bases and J lost 1, with 13 bases in between. CDR1 and CDR2 from the germline V gene are SQVTM and ANQGSEA. The CDR3 extends over 13 amino acids. The CDR3 region is CSTRFGGTDTQYF. The CDR3 nucleotides read TGCAGCACCCGGTTCGGCGGCACAGATACGCAGTATTTT.

This clonotype has a count of ten or more. The V and J genes are TRBV10-3 and TRBJ2-2, with D perhaps matching TRBD2 (5 bases). CDR3 length: 13 amino acids. Deletions cut 2 bases from V and 6 bases from J, with 7 bases between. CDR1 is ENHRY and CDR2 is SYGVKD in the germline V gene. CDR3 coding DNA: TGTGCCATCAGTGAGGAGGGCTCCGGGGAGCTGTTTTTT. Translating it yields CAISEEGSGELFF.

This chain links TRBV20-1 with TRBJ2-1; 7 bases align to TRBD1. Germline values: CDR1 DFQATT, CDR2 SNEGSKA (reference sequence). The V gene end was trimmed by 3 bases and the J gene end by 0 bases; junction bases not matched to a gene: 8. The CDR3 consists of 16 residues. CDR3 protein: CSASPLTGLSYNEQFF. The DNA of the CDR3 is TGCAGTGCTAGTCCCCTGACAGGGCTCTCCTACAATGAGCAGTTCTTC.

This clonotype has ten or more counts. This rearrangement joins TRBV13 to TRBJ2-2; the match to TRBD2 covers 8 bases. The length of the CDR3 is 19 residues. The germline CDR1 and CDR2 sequences are PRHDT and FYEKMQ (reference sequence). The ends lost 6 bases at V and 0 bases at J; junction bases unmatched: 15. The CDR3 DNA reads as TGTGCCAGCAGTTCTACGGGAGGGGCAGGGGCTGCGAACACCGGGGAGCTGTTTTTT. Translation: CASSSTGGAGAANTGELFF.

The V call is TRBV4-3, the J call TRBJ2-3; 11 bases fit TRBD2. Germline CDR1 LGHNA, CDR2 YSLEER. Unmatched junction bases numbered 2, after V lost 5 bases and J lost 1 base. This CDR3 contains 15 residues. The CDR3 loop is CASSRLAGRTDTQYF. The CDR3 coding sequence is TGCGCCAGCAGCAGACTAGCGGGGCGCACAGATACGCAGTATTTT.

This clonotype was seen a handful of times. J is TRBJ1-3 and V is TRBV7-9, with TRBD1 as a possible D gene (6 bases). Germline CDR1 SEHNR, CDR2 FQNEAQ (reference sequence). There are 15 residues in the CDR3. V was cut by 11 bases and J by 1 base, with 18 bases left in between. CDR3 coding DNA: TGTGCCGCACCGTGGTCGGGGGCATCTGGAAACACCATATATTTT. This sequence encodes CAAPWSGASGNTIYF.

A few counts support this clonotype. The rearrangement links TRBV12-3 or TRBV12-4 to TRBJ1-2; TRBD1 agrees at 8 bases. V lost 7 bases to trimming and J lost 0 bases; unmatched junction nucleotides: 4. This CDR3 region has 14 residues. CDR3 nucleotides: TGTGCCAGCACTCCAGGGGGCACTAACTATGGCTACACCTTC. It is translated as CASTPGGTNYGYTF.

The chain joins TRBV5-1 to TRBJ2-5, with TRBD1 matching 7 bases. Trimming removed 4 bases from V and 0 bases from J; junction bases left unmatched: 6. Germline assignment: CDR1 SGHRS and CDR2 YFSETQ. The CDR3 is made up of 15 amino acids. This CDR3 reads CASSPGQANQETQYF. CDR3 in DNA: TGCGCCAGCAGCCCTGGACAGGCCAACCAAGAGACCCAGTACTTC.

V usage is TRBV6-1 and J usage is TRBJ2-7, with 9 bases that match TRBD1. The trim removed 5 bases at V and 4 bases at J, leaving 6 bases unmatched. Per the germline V gene, CDR1 is MNHNS and CDR2 is SASEGT. CDR3 length equals 14 residues. CDR3 in DNA: TGTGCCAGCAGTCAAGGACAGGGGAGATACGAGCAGTACGTC. Its protein is CASSQGQGRYEQYV.

V and J are TRBV11-2 and TRBJ1-1, with D perhaps TRBD1 (5 bases). The CDR3 loop spans 16 amino acids. Trimming left V 5 bases short and J 6 bases short, with 22 bases between. CDR1 and CDR2 from the germline V gene are SGHAT and FQNNGV. The CDR3 is CASSLNWEGRGAEAFF. The CDR3 region has the DNA TGTGCCAGCAGCCTAAATTGGGAGGGGCGGGGAGCTGAAGCTTTCTTT.

The chain couples TRBV12-3 or TRBV12-4 to TRBJ1-1; tentative D call: TRBD1 (6 bases). V lost 1 base, J lost 3 bases, and 12 bases lay in between. This CDR3 region has 15 residues. Here the CDR3 reads CASSLGVSGDTEAFF. In DNA form, the CDR3 reads TGTGCCAGCAGTTTAGGGGTTTCAGGGGACACTGAAGCTTTCTTT.

This clonotype was detected only a few times. This chain connects TRBV4-3 to TRBJ2-3; the match to TRBD2 covers 9 bases. This CDR3 has 19 amino acids. After removal of 0 bases from V and 0 bases from J, the junction contained 10 bases not matched to a gene. Germline CDR1 reads LGHNA; CDR2 reads YSLEER. Written as DNA, the CDR3 is TGCGCCAGCAGCCAAGATATTGGCGGGGGGGCTATTAGCACAGATACGCAGTATTTT. Translated, it gives CASSQDIGGGAISTDTQYF.

This clonotype was detected many times. The chain links TRBV29-1 to TRBJ2-1; D remains unclear. The CDR3 totals 13 residues. From germline, CDR1 is SQVTM and CDR2 ANQGSEA. The chain's CDR3 is CVAAQDSYNEQFF. CDR3 nucleotides: TGCGTTGCAGCTCAGGACTCCTACAATGAGCAGTTCTTC.

This clonotype occurred a few times. This chain joins TRBV6-5 and TRBJ2-1; no clear D. V gave up 2 bases and J gave up 5 bases, with 10 bases separating them. Germline-derived CDR1 and CDR2 are MNHEY and SVGAGI. The CDR3 is made up of 14 amino acids. The CDR3 DNA is TGTGCCAGCAGTTACACAAGCGCCCACAATGAGCAGTTCTTC. This sequence encodes CASSYTSAHNEQFF.